This T cell receptor (beta chain) was found in a study of blood T cell repertoires in COVID-19. Study-wide background: Both acute and convalescent COVID-19 samples were obtained from the United States, Italy and Spain. T cells, B-cell-depleted T cells, or PBMCs provided the cDNA or gDNA that served as material.

With V trimmed by 2 bases and J by 4 bases, 9 bases remained unmatched. The CDR3 sequence is 16 residues long. Per germline, CDR1 SGHTA and CDR2 FQGNSA. The protocol was immunoSEQ multiplex PCR, while the TCRdb copy is restricted to in-frame clones and leaves out a portion. The table has tens of thousands of clones, 85% to 90% seen once. Sample: peripheral blood. The receptor comes from a man of 80 years or more with active COVID-19. V gene TRBV7-2 combines with J gene TRBJ2-7; 9 bases agree with TRBD2. This CDR3 reads CASSLYSSGANYEQYF. The CDR3 bases are TGTGCCAGCAGCTTATATTCTAGCGGGGCCAATTACGAGCAGTACTTC.